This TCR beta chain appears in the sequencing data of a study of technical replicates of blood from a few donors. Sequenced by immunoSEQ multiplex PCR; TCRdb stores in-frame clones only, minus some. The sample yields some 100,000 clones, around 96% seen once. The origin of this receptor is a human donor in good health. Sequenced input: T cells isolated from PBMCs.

The CDR3 DNA reads TGTGCCAGCAGCTTAGTGAGTGCTAGCGGGAGAGCAGATACGCAGTATTTT. Its protein product is CASSLVSASGRADTQYF. The chain carries TRBV7-2 and TRBJ2-3; 10 positions agree with TRBD2. Germline V gene data show CDR1 as SGHTA and CDR2 as FQGNSA. After removal of 1 base from V and 4 bases from J, the junction contained 8 bases not matched to a gene. This CDR3 has 17 amino acids.